The 24 T cell receptor beta chains presented below share a single source sample, sequenced in a study of CD8+ T cells in alopecia areata. Once RNA had been extracted, it was reverse transcribed into cDNA to act as the sequencing template. Some clones are missing from TCRdb's copy, which holds only in-frame ones; the method was immunoSEQ multiplex PCR. The sample has 200,000 to 300,000 clones, none seen only once; the top ten hold 1.2%. Markers including CD4, CD8alpha, NKG2D and NKG2ACE guided sorting of pooled cutaneous lymph node cells. The material sequenced was CD4+ T cells sorted from a lymph node. These receptor sequences come from a C3H/HeJ mouse with alopecia areata. These mice share the MHC haplotype H2-k.

In this sample, this clone turned up many times. Any gene name here is a mouse gene name. The missing CDR3 end, 4 residues past where the read stops, is filled in from the germline J gene. The genes are TRBV17 and TRBJ1-2, with D possibly being TRBD1 (6 bases). The CDR3 loop spans 14 amino acids. Germline loops: CDR1 MNHDT, CDR2 YYDKIL. V lost 5 bases and J lost 0, with 10 bases in between. CDR3 DNA (partial): TGTGCTAGCAGTCCCGGGACATCAAACTCC. Amino acids: CASSPGTSNS. The CDR3 as a whole reads CASSPGTSNSDYTF.

There are a few counts of this clone. Mouse germline and gene names are used. The read ends 4 residues shy of where the CDR3 ends; the end is completed using the germline J gene. The chain couples TRBV19 to TRBJ2-7, with 7 positions matching TRBD2. The CDR3 consists of 13 residues. The V gene's germline CDR1 is FNHDT and CDR2 SITEND (reference sequence). The sequenced CDR3 bases are TGTGCCAGCAGTATTGGCTGGGGGTAT. Its protein is CASSIGWGY. The entire CDR3 protein is CASSIGWGYEQYF. The entire variable domain, with the rest obtained from reference TRBV19 and TRBJ2-7, is as follows: GGIITQTPKFLIGQEGQKLTLKCQQNFNHDTMYWYRQDSGKGLRLIYYSITENDLQKGDLSEGYDASREKKSSFSLTVTSAQKNEMAVFLCASSIGWGYEQYFGPGTRLTVL.

Turning to this clone: The genes and germline here are from mouse. The read ends 4 residues before the CDR3 terminus; that terminus is restored from the germline J gene. This CDR3 is also generated by other DNA sequences in the sample. The chain carries TRBV13-3 and TRBJ1-2; 7 nucleotides line up with TRBD1. The CDR3 totals 14 residues. Losses at the gene ends were 5 bases for V and 3 bases for J; bases not matched to a gene: 7. The germline V gene has CDR1 NNHDY and CDR2 SYVADS. CDR3 bases read: TGTGCCAGCAGCCTTGACAGGGAGGACTCC. Translation gives CASSLDREDS. The whole CDR3 reads CASSLDREDSDYTF.

This clone was seen only a few times. A much larger clone differs by one base, so this may be a read error. Here the gene names and germline are mouse. The sequence runs out 4 residues before the end of the CDR3; the remainder is reconstructed from the germline J gene. Distinct nucleotide sequences in the sample also encode this CDR3. The rearrangement joins TRBV19 to TRBJ1-1; 8 bases map to TRBD1. Trimming cost V 5 bases and J 1 base; bases outside gene matches: 1. This CDR3 has 13 residues. Germline V lookup: CDR1 FNHDT, CDR2 SITEND (reference sequence). Partial CDR3 DNA: TGTGCCAGCAGGGGGACAGGGAACACA. This translates into CASRGTGNT. The whole CDR3 protein reads CASRGTGNTEVFF.

Only a few counts were recorded for this clone. Gene names are mouse gene names. Read data end 4 residues before the CDR3 end; the end is taken from the germline J gene. This chain joins TRBV5 and TRBJ2-4; D is unresolved. The V gene's germline CDR1 is LGHNA and CDR2 YNLKQL (reference sequence). CDR3 length equals 13 residues. Partial CDR3 DNA: TGTGCCAGCAGCCAAGATCCGAGGAAC. Amino acid sequence: CASSQDPRN. The whole CDR3 is CASSQDPRNTLYF.

This clone has a count of ten or more. The genes are named according to mouse. The DNA read from the CDR3 is TGTGCCAGCAGTGACAGAAACACCGGG. This codes for CASSDRNTG. The full CDR3 protein is CASSDRNTGQLYF. V usage is TRBV13-3 and J usage is TRBJ2-2; D unresolved. The CDR3 goes on 4 residues after the read ends, and that part is filled in from the germline J gene. The V end lost 2 bases, the J end lost 1 base, and 3 bases lay between the germline ends. The CDR3 has 13 residues. Germline lookup yields CDR1 NNHDY and CDR2 SYVADS.

This clone occurred a few times. The listed genes are named as in mouse. The CDR3 end falls 4 residues outside the read, so it is completed with the germline J gene. The genes are TRBV31 and TRBJ2-7; D is perhaps TRBD2 (5 bases). Germline V gene data show CDR1 as GKSSPN and CDR2 as SITVG. Trimming cost V 0 bases and J 0 bases, with 9 bases left between them. The CDR3 contains 14 residues. CDR3 region: CAWSLSGSSYEQYF. Incomplete CDR3 DNA: TGTGCCTGGAGTCTCTCTGGGAGCTCCTAT. Using reference TRBV31 and TRBJ2-7 for the parts outside the CDR3, the full variable domain is AQTIHQWPVAEIKAVGSPLSLGCTIKGKSSPNLYWYWQATGGTLQQLFYSITVGQVESVVQLNLSASRPKDDQFILSTEKLLLSHSGFYLCAWSLSGSSYEQYFGPGTRLTVL.

In the case of this clone: This may be a read error, as it is one base from a much larger clone. Gene names are mouse gene names. Read coverage stops 4 residues before the CDR3 terminus; the germline J gene supplies the remainder. This CDR3 is also generated by other DNA sequences in the sample. This sequence joins TRBV5 and TRBJ1-2; 8 bases align to TRBD1. V was clipped by 4 bases and J by 0 bases; unmatched bases: 1. In germline, CDR1 is LGHNA, CDR2 YNLKQL (reference sequence). The CDR3 covers 14 residues. Incomplete CDR3 DNA: TGTGCCAGCAGCCTGACAGGGGCAAACTCC. Protein: CASSLTGANS. The CDR3 as a whole reads CASSLTGANSDYTF.

In the case of this clone: Gene names denote mouse genes. The DNA ends 3 residues before the CDR3 does, and the rest of the CDR3 is filled in from the germline J gene. The genes are TRBV13-3 and TRBJ1-6; TRBD1 matches 10 bases. TRBJ1-6 is an ORF, with its function uncertain. CDR1 NNHDY and CDR2 SYVADS come from the germline V gene. CDR3 length: 16 amino acids. Unmatched junction bases numbered 0, after V lost 2 bases and J lost 1 base. CDR3 DNA (partial): TGTGCCAGCAGTGAGGACAGGGGGTCCTATAATTCGCCC. Translating it yields CASSEDRGSYNSP. In full, the CDR3 reads CASSEDRGSYNSPLYF.

As concerns this clone: Germline and genes: mouse. Read coverage stops 4 residues before the CDR3 terminus; the germline J gene supplies the remainder. The V gene is TRBV13-1, the J gene TRBJ2-1, with 9 bases lining up with TRBD1. The germline V gene encodes CDR1 NSHNY and CDR2 SYGAGN. This CDR3 has 17 amino acids. J was trimmed by 3 bases and V by 5 bases; bases with no gene match: 12. The covered CDR3 bases are TGTGCCAGCAGCCCGGGACAGGGCAAGGAAATCTATGCT. Amino acids: CASSPGQGKEIYA. The whole CDR3 is CASSPGQGKEIYAEQFF.

As for this clone: Gene names and germline refer to mouse. The read is 4 residues too short to cover the CDR3 end, so that end is filled in from the germline J gene. Distinct nucleotide sequences in the sample also encode this CDR3. The V call is TRBV13-1, the J call TRBJ1-1, with 8 bases identical to TRBD1. CDR3 length: 13 amino acids. Germline V CDR1 and CDR2: NSHNY, SYGAGN. The CDR3 bases that were read are TGTGCCAGCAGTGTTCAGGGGGCGACA. Protein product: CASSVQGAT. The whole CDR3 sequence reads CASSVQGATEVFF.

Regarding this clone: Genes and germline are mouse. The CDR3 is cut off 4 residues early in the read; its end comes from the germline J gene. The V call is TRBV31, the J call TRBJ1-2; possibly TRBD1 for D (5 bases). This CDR3 has 14 residues. CDR1 is GKSSPN and CDR2 is SITVG in the germline V gene. Trimming left V 0 bases short and J 4 bases short, with 12 bases between. The sequenced part of the CDR3 DNA is TGTGCCTGGAGTCTCCTCAGGGATACCTCC. Protein sequence: CAWSLLRDTS. The full CDR3 protein is CAWSLLRDTSDYTF.

This clone occurred a few times. Here the gene names and germline are mouse. From the germline J gene comes the end of the CDR3, since the read stops 4 residues before it. The V gene is TRBV1, the J gene TRBJ2-3; 7 bases are shared with TRBD1. CDR3 length: 14 amino acids. The germline gives CDR1 NSQYPW, CDR2 LRSPGD (reference sequence). CDR3 DNA, as far as it was read: TGCACCTGCAGTGCAAAACGGGACAGAGAA. This translates into CTCSAKRDRE. The entire CDR3 is CTCSAKRDRETLYF. Together with reference TRBV1 and TRBJ2-3, the CDR3 gives the full variable domain: VTLLEQNPRWRLVPRGQAVNLRCILKNSQYPWMSWYQQDLQKQLQWLFTLRSPGDKEVKSLPGADYLATRVTDTELRLQVANMSQGRTLYCTCSAKRDRETLYFGSGTRLTVL.

This clone was seen only a few times. Gene names and germline match the mouse. With the read ending 4 residues before the CDR3 end, the germline J gene is used to fill in that end. The sample has other DNA sequences that encode this CDR3 too. The V and J genes are TRBV2 and TRBJ2-3; 8 nucleotides align to TRBD2. The CDR3 runs to 16 residues. Germline CDR1 and CDR2: LGHNA and YSYQKL. V gave up 0 bases and J gave up 0 bases; unmatched junction bases: 2. This CDR3 is CASSQDWGASAETLYF. The DNA read from the CDR3 is TGTGCCAGCAGCCAAGACTGGGGGGCTAGTGCAGAA.

Note on this clone: Gene labels here are mouse ones. The sequence runs out 4 residues before the end of the CDR3; the remainder is reconstructed from the germline J gene. This rearrangement joins TRBV13-2 to TRBJ1-2; D not certain. The CDR3 totals 12 residues. Germline lookup yields CDR1 NNHNN and CDR2 SYGAGS (reference sequence). The sequenced CDR3 bases are TGTGCCAGCGGTCGTGGTTGGTCC. Amino acids: CASGRGWS. The full CDR3 is CASGRGWSDYTF.

In this sample, this clone turned up a few times. Gene names and germline match the mouse. The read finishes 4 residues shy of the CDR3 end, and the germline J gene is used to complete it. The chain recombines TRBV5 with TRBJ2-2, with 10 nucleotides matching TRBD2. From germline, CDR1 is LGHNA and CDR2 YNLKQL (reference sequence). CDR3 size: 16 residues. V was clipped by 6 bases and J by 0 bases; unmatched bases: 4. The covered CDR3 bases are TGTGCCAGCAGGCAACTGGGGGGGACAAACACCGGG. Its protein product is CASRQLGGTNTG. The full-length CDR3 reads as CASRQLGGTNTGQLYF.

This clone was found a few times. The genes are named according to mouse. The read ends 4 residues before the CDR3 terminus; that terminus is restored from the germline J gene. This chain connects TRBV1 to TRBJ1-4; TRBD1 aligns across 7 bases. This CDR3 has 13 residues. CDR1 is NSQYPW, CDR2 LRSPGD, per germline (reference sequence). The DNA read from the CDR3 is TGCACCTGCAGTGCCTCAGGGGGCGAA. Translated, it gives CTCSASGGE. The whole CDR3 reads CTCSASGGERLFF.

This clone showed up just a few times. Gene names and germline refer to mouse. The read is 4 residues too short to cover the CDR3 end, so that end is filled in from the germline J gene. The rearrangement links TRBV19 to TRBJ2-4; the match to TRBD1 covers 8 bases. Trimming cost V 1 base and J 0 bases; bases outside gene matches: 1. CDR1 is FNHDT and CDR2 is SITEND in the germline V gene (reference sequence). The CDR3 consists of 15 residues. CDR3 loop: CASSIQGASQNTLYF. Partial CDR3 DNA: TGTGCCAGCAGTATACAGGGGGCGAGTCAAAAC.

Notes on this clone: Gene names and germline refer to mouse. Coverage ceases 4 residues before the CDR3 finishes, and the germline J gene fills in the end. Within the sample, other DNA sequences also encode this same CDR3. This sequence joins TRBV19 and TRBJ2-5; the match to TRBD1 covers 7 bases. Germline V lookup: CDR1 FNHDT, CDR2 SITEND (reference sequence). The CDR3 totals 14 residues. V was clipped by 5 bases and J by 3 bases; unmatched bases: 6. CDR3 bases read: TGTGCCAGCAGCCTCCGGGACAGACAAGAC. This sequence encodes CASSLRDRQD. The full CDR3 reads CASSLRDRQDTQYF.

As for this clone: Mouse gene names and germline throughout. The read gets to within 4 residues of the CDR3 end, and the germline J gene fills in the rest. This chain uses TRBV3 with TRBJ2-7; possible D gene TRBD1, 6 bases. V was shortened by 3 bases and J by 2 bases, with 14 bases between the two germline ends. The CDR3 length is 15 residues. Germline CDR1 and CDR2: SNHLY and FYNGKV (reference sequence). Partial CDR3 DNA: TGTGCCAGCAGCTTTACTTCACAGGGCGCCTAT. Translation: CASSFTSQGAY. The entire CDR3 sequence reads CASSFTSQGAYEQYF.

This clone was observed a few times. The gene names given are mouse names. The read terminates 4 residues before the CDR3 end, so the remaining end is supplied by the germline J gene. V is TRBV13-2 and J is TRBJ1-2, with 7 bases identical to TRBD1. Germline V gene sequence: CDR1 NNHNN, CDR2 SYGAGS (reference sequence). With 1 base clipped from V and 1 base from J, the junction kept 4 bases outside the gene matches. The CDR3 sequence is 15 residues long. Incomplete CDR3 DNA: TGTGCCAGCGGTGATCCTTCAGGGGGAAACTCC. Protein sequence: CASGDPSGGNS. The CDR3 in its entirety is CASGDPSGGNSDYTF.

This clone was counted only a few times. All gene names here are mouse names. Read sequence stops 4 residues before the CDR3 end, and the germline J gene provides the missing end. The V and J genes are TRBV19 and TRBJ2-1, with 7 nucleotides matching TRBD2. The V gene end was trimmed by 3 bases and the J gene end by 4 bases; junction bases not matched to a gene: 4. Germline values: CDR1 FNHDT, CDR2 SITEND (reference sequence). CDR3 size: 14 residues. Here the CDR3 reads CASSSGTVYAEQFF. The covered CDR3 bases are TGTGCCAGCAGTAGCGGGACTGTTTATGCT.

On this clone itself: Genes and germline come from the mouse. The read is 4 residues too short to cover the CDR3 end, so that end is filled in from the germline J gene. The V call is TRBV13-1, the J call TRBJ2-7, with 10 positions matching TRBD2. The CDR3 is made up of 14 amino acids. V was pared by 5 bases and J by 0 bases, with 2 bases of the junction left unmatched. CDR1 is NSHNY, CDR2 SYGAGN, per germline. CDR3 DNA (partial): TGTGCCAGCAGACTGGGGGGGATCTCCTAT. Encoded protein: CASRLGGISY. The whole CDR3 protein is CASRLGGISYEQYF.

Points on this clone: Gene names and germline refer to mouse. Read sequence stops 4 residues before the CDR3 end, and the germline J gene provides the missing end. This CDR3 is also generated by other DNA sequences in the sample. The chain couples TRBV19 to TRBJ2-5; possible D gene TRBD2, 5 bases. CDR1 and CDR2 from the germline V gene are FNHDT and SITEND (reference sequence). The CDR3 consists of 13 residues. Trimming cost V 4 bases and J 2 bases, with 8 bases left between them. The CDR3 bases that were read are TGTGCCAGCAGTTCAGGACTCCAAGAC. Residues: CASSSGLQD. In full, the CDR3 reads CASSSGLQDTQYF. The whole variable domain, filled in from reference TRBV19 and TRBJ2-5, reads GGIITQTPKFLIGQEGQKLTLKCQQNFNHDTMYWYRQDSGKGLRLIYYSITENDLQKGDLSEGYDASREKKSSFSLTVTSAQKNEMAVFLCASSSGLQDTQYFGPGTRLLVL.